The rows below give T cell receptor beta chains drawn from one sample of a study of T-cell memory formation after mild COVID-19. TCRdb reanalysed the 5' RACE reads using MiXCR and keeps one entry per CDR3 protein. The sample lists 180,000 or so distinct CDR3 sequences, around 10% occurring once. The specimen was PBMCs or a T cell subset sorted from them (not recorded which). These receptors were obtained from a man younger than 35 who had mild COVID-19 (a few samples of this study predate the infection). Cell type and time point are not known. Each CDR3 is given with its conserved first and last residue. The D gene is left open where the match is weak. Clone size is not always given. Where it is, it says once, few, many or a class for expanded clones.

v_call,clone_size,j_call,d_call,cdr3_nt,cdr3_aa
TRBV9,few,TRBJ2-3,TRBD2,TGTGCCAGCAGCCCGGGGACTAGCGGGGCGATGGGACCCGCAGATACGCAGTATTTT,CASSPGTSGAMGPADTQYF
TRBV30,many,TRBJ2-5,NA,TGTGCCTGGAGTGTACAGGGTGAGACCCAGTACTTC,CAWSVQGETQYF
TRBV4-1,few,TRBJ2-3,NA,TGCGCCAGCAGCCAAGTGGGGGCCCCCACAGATACGCAGTATTTT,CASSQVGAPTDTQYF
TRBV20-1,few,TRBJ2-1,NA,TGCAGTGCTAGATTGAGCGGCTATGAGCAGTTCTTC,CSARLSGYEQFF
TRBV5-1,many,TRBJ2-5,TRBD1,TGCGCCAGCAGCTTGGGACGAACAGGGGAAGAGACCCAGTACTTC,CASSLGRTGEETQYF
TRBV10-3,NA,TRBJ1-1,NA,TGTGCCATCAGTGAGTCGGGCCTACTGAACACTGAAGCTTTCTTT,CAISESGLLNTEAFF
TRBV11-1,few,TRBJ1-4,NA,TGTGCCAGCAGCTATCGAGAGGGACGGACTAATGAAAAACTGTTTTTT,CASSYREGRTNEKLFF
TRBV4-3,NA,TRBJ1-2,NA,TGCGCCAGCAGCCCAGGGGTGGGGCCCGTGAACTATGGCTACACCTTC,CASSPGVGPVNYGYTF
TRBV4-2,NA,TRBJ2-7,NA,TGTGCCAGCAGCATGCCTGGGACGGTCTCCTACGAGCAGTACTTC,CASSMPGTVSYEQYF
TRBV6-2/TRBV6-3,many,TRBJ1-6,TRBD1,TGTGCCAGCAGTCCGACAGGGAATGAATCACCCCTCCACTTT,CASSPTGNESPLHF
TRBV2,NA,TRBJ1-3,NA,TGTGCCAGCAGTGAAAGTACAGCCGGAAACACCATATATTTT,CASSESTAGNTIYF
TRBV4-1,few,TRBJ1-2,TRBD1,TGCGCCAGCAGCCAAACCAGGGGGCTGATCTATGGCTACACCTTC,CASSQTRGLIYGYTF
TRBV10-2,many,TRBJ2-1,TRBD1,TGCGCCAGCAGGAAGGGACCGGGACAGGGTGGCAATGAGCAGTTCTTC,CASRKGPGQGGNEQFF
TRBV12-3/TRBV12-4,few,TRBJ2-4,TRBD2,TGTGCCAGCAGTCTAGGACTAGCGGGGGGGCATGGCATTCAGTACTTC,CASSLGLAGGHGIQYF
TRBV5-1,few,TRBJ2-3,NA,TGCGCCAGCCGGAGGGCGACGGTTGGCACAGATACGCAGTATTTT,CASRRATVGTDTQYF
TRBV6-4,few,TRBJ1-6,TRBD1,TGTGCCAGCAGTGACTCTGCAGGGGGCTCGTCACCCCTCCACTTT,CASSDSAGGSSPLHF
TRBV5-1,NA,TRBJ2-3,NA,TGCGCCAGCAGCTTAGAGCAAAGCACAGATACGCAGTATTTT,CASSLEQSTDTQYF
TRBV4-1,few,TRBJ2-6,NA,TGCGCCAGCAGCCAAGATCGGGCCTCTGGGGCCAACGTCCTGACTTTC,CASSQDRASGANVLTF
TRBV25-1,few,TRBJ2-3,TRBD2,TGTGCCAGCAGTGAATGGTCCCCCCGGCGGGGGGGCGTTACGCAGTATTTT,CASSEWSPRRGGVTQYF
TRBV28,NA,TRBJ2-5,NA,TGTGCCAGCAGCCTCTCAGGGTGGGAGACCCAGTACTTC,CASSLSGWETQYF
TRBV4-1,few,TRBJ1-5,TRBD1,TGCGCCAGCAGCCAGGATCCGGCGACAGGGGTCCAGCCCCAGCATTTT,CASSQDPATGVQPQHF
TRBV9,NA,TRBJ2-6,NA,TGTGCCAGCAGCGTATCCACCCCTGGCAGGAGCTCTGGGGCCAACGTCCTGACTTTC,CASSVSTPGRSSGANVLTF
TRBV5-6,NA,TRBJ1-4,NA,TGTGCCAGCAGCACCCTTCCGGGAGAAAAACTGTTTTTT,CASSTLPGEKLFF
TRBV27,few,TRBJ2-5,TRBD2,TGTGCCAGCAAGTTTAAGCCGGGGGGGGCTCTCACGCAAGAGACCCAGTACTTC,CASKFKPGGALTQETQYF
TRBV4-3,few,TRBJ1-5,NA,TGCGCCAGCAGCCAAGGTATGGGACTTAGCAATCAGCCCCAGCATTTT,CASSQGMGLSNQPQHF
TRBV5-1,few,TRBJ1-5,NA,TGCGCCAGCAGCTTGGGAGACTCGGGCTACAATCAGCCCCAGCATTTT,CASSLGDSGYNQPQHF
TRBV7-2,NA,TRBJ2-4,NA,TGTGCCAGCAGCTTACTCCCTGGACTCCTACCAGCCAAAAACATTCAGTACTTC,CASSLLPGLLPAKNIQYF
TRBV6-1,NA,TRBJ2-5,NA,TGTGCCAGCAAGGGAGGAGCCCGGAGGAGAACGGAGACCCAGTACTTC,CASKGGARRRTETQYF
TRBV6-5,NA,TRBJ2-6,TRBD1,TGTGCCAGCAGTAACCCCGGGACAGCCAGCTCTGGGGCCAACGTCCTGACTTTC,CASSNPGTASSGANVLTF
TRBV18,NA,TRBJ2-3,NA,TGTGCCAGCTCACTCGTAGGGCGACCAGATACGCAGTATTTT,CASSLVGRPDTQYF
TRBV29-1,few,TRBJ2-7,NA,TGCAGCGCTGGGACCGGCGTCCACGAGCAGTACTTC,CSAGTGVHEQYF
TRBV28,NA,TRBJ2-5,TRBD1,TGTGCCAGTAGACAGGGGGGGACCCAAGAGACCCAGTACTTC,CASRQGGTQETQYF
TRBV14,NA,TRBJ2-3,NA,TGTGCCAGCAGCCAGTGGACCGGCACAGATACGCAGTATTTT,CASSQWTGTDTQYF
TRBV6-6,NA,TRBJ1-4,NA,TGTGCCAGCAGGAGGGCCCCGAGTGAAAAACTGTTTTTT,CASRRAPSEKLFF
TRBV27,few,TRBJ1-5,NA,TGTGCCAGCAGCGGTTTGGGGGAGAGGCAGCCCCAGCATTTT,CASSGLGERQPQHF
TRBV7-2,NA,TRBJ2-7,TRBD1,TGTGCCAGCAGCCCCCAATCCGGGACAGGGCTCGAGCAGTACTTC,CASSPQSGTGLEQYF
TRBV6-2/TRBV6-3,NA,TRBJ1-5,NA,TGTGCCAGCAGCAACTCCTACAGGGATGCTCAGCCCCAGCATTTT,CASSNSYRDAQPQHF
TRBV11-3,few,TRBJ2-3,TRBD2,TGTGCCAGCAGCCCCGGGGGGGGGAAAACGCAGTATTTT,CASSPGGGKTQYF
TRBV19,NA,TRBJ1-1,TRBD1,TGTGCCAGTACCTTACAGGGGGCTGGCACTGAAGCTTTCTTT,CASTLQGAGTEAFF
TRBV7-3,NA,TRBJ1-1,TRBD1,TGTGCCAGCAGCCCGGTAGGGGGCATGAACACTGAAGCTTTCTTT,CASSPVGGMNTEAFF
TRBV6-2/TRBV6-3,few,TRBJ2-7,TRBD2,TGTGCCAGCAGTTACGCGTCCGGGACTAGCGTCCCCTACGAGCAGTACTTC,CASSYASGTSVPYEQYF